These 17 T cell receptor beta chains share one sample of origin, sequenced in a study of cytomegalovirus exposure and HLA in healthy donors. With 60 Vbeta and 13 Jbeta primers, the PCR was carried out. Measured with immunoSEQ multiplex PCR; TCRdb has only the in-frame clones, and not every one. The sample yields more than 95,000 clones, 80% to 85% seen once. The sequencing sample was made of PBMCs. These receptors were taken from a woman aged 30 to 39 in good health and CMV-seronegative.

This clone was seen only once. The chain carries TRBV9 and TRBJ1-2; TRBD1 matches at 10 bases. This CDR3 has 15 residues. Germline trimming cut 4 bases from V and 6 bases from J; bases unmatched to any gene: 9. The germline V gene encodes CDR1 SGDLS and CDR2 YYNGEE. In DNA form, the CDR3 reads TGTGCCAGCAGCCACAGGACAGGGGGTTCGAATGGCTACACCTTC. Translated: CASSHRTGGSNGYTF.

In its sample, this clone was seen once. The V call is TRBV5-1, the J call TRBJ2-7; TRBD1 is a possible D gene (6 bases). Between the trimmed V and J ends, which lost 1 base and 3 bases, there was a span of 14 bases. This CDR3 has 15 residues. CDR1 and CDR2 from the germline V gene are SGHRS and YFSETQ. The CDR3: CASSLMGDRNYEQYF. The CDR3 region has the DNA TGCGCCAGCAGCTTGATGGGTGACAGGAACTACGAGCAGTACTTC.

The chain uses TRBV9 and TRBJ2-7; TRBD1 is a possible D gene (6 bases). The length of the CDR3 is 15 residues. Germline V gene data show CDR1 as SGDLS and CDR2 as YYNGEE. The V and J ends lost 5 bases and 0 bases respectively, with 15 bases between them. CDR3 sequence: CASSRGTGLSYEQYF. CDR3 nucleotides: TGTGCCAGCAGTCGTGGAACAGGGCTCTCCTACGAGCAGTACTTC.

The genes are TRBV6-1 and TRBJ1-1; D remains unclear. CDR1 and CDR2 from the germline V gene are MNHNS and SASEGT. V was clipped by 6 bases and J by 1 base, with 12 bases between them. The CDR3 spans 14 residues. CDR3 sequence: CASRWEGTNTEAFF. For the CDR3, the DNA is TGTGCCAGCAGATGGGAGGGTACGAACACTGAAGCTTTCTTT.

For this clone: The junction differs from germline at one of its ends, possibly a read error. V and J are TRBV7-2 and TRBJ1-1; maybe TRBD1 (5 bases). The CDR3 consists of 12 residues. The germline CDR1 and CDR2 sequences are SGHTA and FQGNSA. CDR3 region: CASSLADTETFF. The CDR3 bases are TGTGCCAGCAGCTTAGCGGACACTGAAACTTTCTTT.

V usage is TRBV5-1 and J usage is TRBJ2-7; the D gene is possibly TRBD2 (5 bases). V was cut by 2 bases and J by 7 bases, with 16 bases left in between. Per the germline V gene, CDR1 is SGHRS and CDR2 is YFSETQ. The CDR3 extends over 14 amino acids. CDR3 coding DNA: TGCGCCAGCAGCTTCCATAGCGTCTTGGGGGAGCAGTACTTC. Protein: CASSFHSVLGEQYF.

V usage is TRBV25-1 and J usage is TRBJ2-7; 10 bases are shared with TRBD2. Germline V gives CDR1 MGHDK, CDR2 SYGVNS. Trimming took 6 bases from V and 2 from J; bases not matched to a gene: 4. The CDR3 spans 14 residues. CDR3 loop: CASSGAGGTYEQYF. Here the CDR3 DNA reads TGTGCCAGCAGCGGAGCGGGAGGGACCTACGAGCAGTACTTC.

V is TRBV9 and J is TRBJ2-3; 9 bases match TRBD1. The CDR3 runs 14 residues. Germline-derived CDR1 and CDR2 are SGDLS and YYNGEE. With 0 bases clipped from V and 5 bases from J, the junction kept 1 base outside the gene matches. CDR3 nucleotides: TGTGCCAGCAGCGTAGTGACAGGGGGAGATACGCAGTATTTT. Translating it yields CASSVVTGGDTQYF.

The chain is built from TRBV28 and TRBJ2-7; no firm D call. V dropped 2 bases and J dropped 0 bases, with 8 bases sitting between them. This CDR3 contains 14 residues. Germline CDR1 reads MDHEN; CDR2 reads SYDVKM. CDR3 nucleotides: TGTGCCAGCAGTTTAGGCAGATCCTCCTACGAGCAGTACTTC. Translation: CASSLGRSSYEQYF.

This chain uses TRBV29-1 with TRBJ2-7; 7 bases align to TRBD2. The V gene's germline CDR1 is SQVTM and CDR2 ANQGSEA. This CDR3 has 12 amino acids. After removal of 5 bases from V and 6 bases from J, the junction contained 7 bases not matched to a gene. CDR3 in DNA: TGCAGCGTTCGCGGGGAGGGCCGCGAGCAGTACTTC. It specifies CSVRGEGREQYF.

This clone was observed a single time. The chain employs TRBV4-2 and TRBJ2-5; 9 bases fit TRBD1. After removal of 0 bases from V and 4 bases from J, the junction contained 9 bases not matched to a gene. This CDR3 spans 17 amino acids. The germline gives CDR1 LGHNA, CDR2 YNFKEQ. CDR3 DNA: TGTGCCAGCAGCCAAGATTTCCGGGACAGGGTAGGAGAGACCCAGTACTTC. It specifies CASSQDFRDRVGETQYF.

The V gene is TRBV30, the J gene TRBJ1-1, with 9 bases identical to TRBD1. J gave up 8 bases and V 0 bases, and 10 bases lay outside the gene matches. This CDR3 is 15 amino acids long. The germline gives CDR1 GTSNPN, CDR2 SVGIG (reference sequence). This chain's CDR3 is CAWSVAWDREMEAFF. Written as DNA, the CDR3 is TGTGCCTGGAGTGTAGCCTGGGACAGGGAGATGGAAGCTTTCTTT.

This CDR3 is CASSLSHESSYEQYF. The CDR3 bases are TGTGCCAGCAGCCTTTCTCACGAGAGCTCCTACGAGCAGTACTTC. The chain carries TRBV7-3 and TRBJ2-7; D is unresolved. Looked up from germline, CDR1 is SGHTA and CDR2 is FQGTGA. The CDR3 totals 15 residues. V was trimmed by 5 bases and J by 0 bases, leaving 14 bases between them.

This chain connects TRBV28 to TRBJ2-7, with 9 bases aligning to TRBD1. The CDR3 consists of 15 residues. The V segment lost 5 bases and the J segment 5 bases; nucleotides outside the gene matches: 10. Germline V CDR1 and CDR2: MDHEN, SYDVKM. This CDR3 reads CASSQLQGAGDEQYF. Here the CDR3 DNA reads TGTGCCAGCAGTCAGTTACAGGGGGCCGGGGACGAGCAGTACTTC.

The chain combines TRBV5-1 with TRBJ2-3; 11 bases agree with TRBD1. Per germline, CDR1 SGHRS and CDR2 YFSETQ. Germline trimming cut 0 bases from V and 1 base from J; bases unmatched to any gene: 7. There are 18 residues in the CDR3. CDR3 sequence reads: CASSLAGQGAAGTDTQYF. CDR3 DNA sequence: TGCGCCAGCAGCTTGGCAGGACAGGGGGCGGCTGGCACAGATACGCAGTATTTT.

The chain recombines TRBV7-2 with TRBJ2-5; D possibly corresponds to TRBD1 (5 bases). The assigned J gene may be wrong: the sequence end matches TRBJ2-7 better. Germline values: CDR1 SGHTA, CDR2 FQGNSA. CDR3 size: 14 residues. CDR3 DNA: TGTGCCAGCAGCTTAGGGCCAGGGTCTAACGAGCAGTACTTC. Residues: CASSLGPGSNEQYF.

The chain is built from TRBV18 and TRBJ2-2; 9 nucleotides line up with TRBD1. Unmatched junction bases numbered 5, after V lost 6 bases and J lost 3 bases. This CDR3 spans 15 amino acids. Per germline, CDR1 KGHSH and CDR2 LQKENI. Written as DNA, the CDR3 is TGTGCCAGCTCCCCGGGACAGGGCTACACCGGGGAGCTGTTTTTT. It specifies CASSPGQGYTGELFF.